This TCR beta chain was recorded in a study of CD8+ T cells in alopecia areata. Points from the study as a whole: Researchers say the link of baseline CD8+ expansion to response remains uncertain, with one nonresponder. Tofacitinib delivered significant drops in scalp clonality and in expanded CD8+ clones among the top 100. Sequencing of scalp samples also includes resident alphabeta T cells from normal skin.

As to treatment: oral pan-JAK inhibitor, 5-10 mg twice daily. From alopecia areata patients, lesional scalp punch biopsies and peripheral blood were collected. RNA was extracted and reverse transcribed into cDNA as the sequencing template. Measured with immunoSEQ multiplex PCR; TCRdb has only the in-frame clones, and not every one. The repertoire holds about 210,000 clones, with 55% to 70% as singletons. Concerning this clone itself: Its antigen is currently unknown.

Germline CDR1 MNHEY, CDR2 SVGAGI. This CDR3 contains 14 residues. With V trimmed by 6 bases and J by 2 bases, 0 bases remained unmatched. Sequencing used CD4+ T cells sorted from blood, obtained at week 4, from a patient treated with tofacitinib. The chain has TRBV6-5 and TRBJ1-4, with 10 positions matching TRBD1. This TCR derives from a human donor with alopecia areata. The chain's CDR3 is CASRDRGTNEKLFF. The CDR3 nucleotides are TGTGCCAGCAGGGACAGGGGGACTAATGAAAAACTGTTTTTT.